The rows below give T cell receptor beta chains drawn from one sample of a study of cytomegalovirus exposure and HLA in healthy donors. Only in-frame clones appear in the TCRdb table, and some are missing; sequencing was by immunoSEQ multiplex PCR. There are 150,000 or so clones in the sample; around 80% occur only once, and 5% to 7.5% lies in the top ten. The sample taken for sequencing was PBMCs. These receptors were obtained from a man aged 45 to 65 in good health and CMV-seropositive. CDR3s include the opening cysteine and the closing phenylalanine or tryptophan. A D gene is named only where the DNA matches it firmly. Some rows have no size entry. The others give once, few or many, or a class for an expanded clone.

TRBV9	TRBJ1-2	TRBD1	NA	CASSVDPPRGTLANYGYTF	TGTGCCAGCAGCGTAGACCCACCCAGGGGGACGTTGGCTAACTATGGCTACACCTTC
TRBV6-5	TRBJ1-4	TRBD1	NA	CASRPRDRVGEKLFF	TGTGCCAGCAGACCTCGGGACAGGGTTGGTGAAAAACTGTTTTTT
TRBV5-4	TRBJ1-2	NA	few	CASSLARERGRYYGYTF	TGTGCCAGCAGCTTGGCCCGGGAGCGGGGGCGATATTATGGCTACACCTTC
TRBV6-5	TRBJ1-1	NA	NA	CASSYSGRATEAFF	TGTGCCAGCAGTTACTCGGGCAGGGCCACTGAAGCTTTCTTT
TRBV27	TRBJ2-2	NA	few	CASSFSYTGELFF	TGTGCCAGCAGTTTTAGTTATACCGGGGAGCTGTTTTTT
TRBV19	TRBJ1-3	NA	NA	CASSMDSWSGNTIYF	TGTGCCAGTAGTATGGACAGCTGGTCTGGAAACACCATATATTTT
TRBV5-6	TRBJ1-1	NA	NA	CASSIPTELHTEAFF	TGTGCCAGCAGCATCCCGACAGAATTGCACACTGAAGCTTTCTTT
TRBV19	TRBJ2-7	NA	NA	CASSIQGSYEQYF	TGTGCCAGTAGTATTCAGGGTTCCTACGAGCAGTACTTC
TRBV10-2	TRBJ2-2	TRBD2	NA	CASLTGTSGRRYTGELFF	TGCGCCAGTCTGACTGGGACTAGCGGGAGGAGGTACACCGGGGAGCTGTTTTTT
TRBV6-5	TRBJ2-3	TRBD2	NA	CASSYTAGGGDTQYF	TGTGCCAGCAGTTACACAGCGGGCGGGGGAGATACGCAGTATTTT
TRBV9	TRBJ2-2	TRBD2	NA	CASSVEAGGPAGELFF	TGTGCCAGCAGCGTAGAAGCGGGGGGGCCAGCCGGGGAGCTGTTTTTT
TRBV6-1	TRBJ1-1	NA	NA	CASSAGDTLIEAFF	TGTGCCAGCAGTGCTGGGGACACCCTCATTGAAGCTTTCTTT
TRBV10-2	TRBJ2-1	NA	NA	CASSLAPGGSYNEQFF	TGCGCCAGCAGCCTTGCGCCCGGGGGCTCCTACAATGAGCAGTTCTTC
TRBV2	TRBJ1-6	TRBD1	once	CASSERQGANSPLHF	TGTGCCAGCAGTGAAAGACAGGGTGCGAATTCACCCCTCCACTTT
TRBV7-9	TRBJ1-1	TRBD1	NA	CASSPGQGTNTEAFF	TGTGCCAGCAGCCCAGGACAGGGGACGAACACTGAAGCTTTCTTT
TRBV15	TRBJ1-4	NA	NA	CATSRSGVFEKLFF	TGTGCCACCAGCAGAAGCGGGGTTTTTGAAAAACTGTTTTTT
TRBV23-1	TRBJ1-5	TRBD1	NA	CASSHGIGTESNQPQHF	TGCGCCAGCAGTCACGGTATCGGGACAGAGAGCAATCAGCCCCAGCATTTT
TRBV2	TRBJ1-2	NA	NA	CASRLSGYTF	TGTGCCAGCCGGTTGTCTGGCTACACCTTC
TRBV6-5	TRBJ1-2	TRBD1	NA	CASSYTGARRLGGYTF	TGTGCCAGCAGTTACACAGGGGCCCGCAGACTAGGTGGCTACACCTTC
TRBV18	TRBJ2-2	TRBD2	NA	CASSPPLLAGDRSTGELFF	TGTGCCAGCTCACCCCCGTTGTTAGCGGGAGATCGGTCCACCGGGGAGCTGTTTTTT
TRBV5-1	TRBJ2-1	TRBD2	NA	CASSFGIAGVPQFF	TGCGCCAGCAGCTTCGGGATAGCGGGGGTCCCGCAGTTCTTC
TRBV7-8	TRBJ1-1	NA	NA	CASSSQHTEAFF	TGTGCCAGCAGCTCACAGCACACTGAAGCTTTCTTT
TRBV5-6	TRBJ1-3	NA	NA	CASSWGPSSGNTIYF	TGTGCCAGCAGCTGGGGCCCTAGCTCTGGAAACACCATATATTTT
TRBV19	TRBJ1-1	TRBD1	NA	CASTLQGAKAEAFF	TGTGCCAGTACCCTACAGGGGGCTAAGGCTGAAGCTTTCTTT
TRBV11-2	TRBJ1-2	NA	NA	CASSSGLNYGYTF	TGTGCCAGCAGCTCGGGATTAAACTATGGCTACACCTTC
TRBV5-4	TRBJ1-2	NA	NA	CASSLEIRGGGYTF	TGTGCCAGCAGCTTGGAAATACGGGGAGGTGGCTACACCTTC
TRBV7-7	TRBJ1-1	NA	NA	CASSPGHPRDTEAFF	TGTGCTAGCAGCCCCGGACACCCCAGGGACACTGAAGCTTTCTTT
TRBV5-1	TRBJ1-1	TRBD1	NA	CASSFRDREGTEAFF	TGCGCCAGCAGCTTCCGGGACAGGGAGGGGACTGAAGCTTTCTTT
TRBV11-2	TRBJ2-1	NA	once	CASSLGGGSSYNEQFF	TGTGCCAGCAGCTTAGGAGGCGGGTCATCCTACAATGAGCAGTTCTTC
TRBV15	TRBJ1-2	TRBD1	NA	CATSRSDRGPYGYTF	TGTGCCACCAGCAGATCGGACAGGGGGCCATATGGCTACACCTTC
TRBV6-5	TRBJ1-2	TRBD1	few	CASSFQGEIDYGYTF	TGTGCCAGCAGTTTTCAGGGGGAGATAGACTATGGCTACACCTTC
TRBV7-2	TRBJ2-3	NA	NA	CASSGRVARAGTQYF	TGTGCCAGCAGCGGTAGGGTGGCCCGGGCGGGGACGCAGTATTTT
TRBV21-1	TRBJ1-5	NA	NA	CASSRRGASTDSNQPQHF	TGTGCCAGCAGCCGCCGGGGGGCGTCGACAGATAGCAATCAGCCCCAGCATTTT
TRBV2	TRBJ2-1	NA	once	CASSESSEQFF	TGTGCCAGCAGTGAGTCGTCTGAGCAGTTCTTC
TRBV5-4	TRBJ1-5	NA	NA	CASSLAGARQPQHF	TGTGCCAGCAGCTTGGCAGGGGCGCGACAGCCCCAGCATTTT
TRBV5-1	TRBJ1-2	NA	NA	CASSLDRSNGYTF	TGCGCCAGCAGCTTGGACAGGAGCAATGGCTACACCTTC
TRBV19	TRBJ1-1	TRBD1	NA	CASSVQGRSEAFF	TGTGCCAGTAGCGTACAGGGGAGGTCTGAAGCTTTCTTT
TRBV6-6	TRBJ1-1	NA	NA	CASTDGGRQSTEAFF	TGTGCCAGCACCGACGGGGGGCGCCAGAGCACTGAAGCTTTCTTT
TRBV6-5	TRBJ2-2	TRBD2	NA	CASSRLAGGPGELFF	TGTGCCAGCAGTAGACTAGCGGGAGGCCCCGGGGAGCTGTTTTTT
TRBV7-9	TRBJ1-1	NA	NA	CASRGAPEAFF	TGTGCCAGCAGAGGGGCCCCTGAAGCTTTCTTT
TRBV19	TRBJ1-1	TRBD1	NA	CASSKQGRSTEAFF	TGTGCCAGTAGTAAACAGGGGAGGAGCACTGAAGCTTTCTTT
TRBV5-1	TRBJ2-5	TRBD2	NA	CASKGLAGVRETQYF	TGCGCCAGCAAGGGGCTAGCGGGAGTACGAGAGACCCAGTACTTC
TRBV5-6	TRBJ2-3	NA	NA	CASSTGFFDTQYF	TGTGCCAGCAGCACAGGGTTTTTTGATACGCAGTATTTT
TRBV10-2	TRBJ2-4	NA	NA	CASSMAQLKNIQYF	TGCGCCAGCTCGATGGCACAGTTAAAAAACATTCAGTACTTC
TRBV5-1	TRBJ2-6	NA	NA	CASSIGQGGGTFIRSGANVLTF	TGCGCCAGCAGCATCGGACAGGGAGGGGGTACATTTATCCGCTCTGGGGCCAACGTCCTGACTTTC
TRBV21-1	TRBJ2-2	NA	NA	CAIPSGTENTGELFF	TGTGCCATCCCATCCGGGACAGAAAACACCGGGGAGCTGTTTTTT
TRBV5-1	TRBJ2-1	TRBD2	NA	CASSSTSGTNYNEQFF	TGCGCCAGCAGCTCCACTAGCGGGACCAACTACAATGAGCAGTTCTTC
TRBV7-8	TRBJ2-1	TRBD2	NA	CASSLRLAGPLYNEQFF	TGTGCCAGCAGCCTCAGACTAGCGGGACCGCTTTACAATGAGCAGTTCTTC
TRBV9	TRBJ2-2	TRBD2	NA	CASSVPSGDGELFF	TGTGCCAGCAGCGTCCCTAGCGGGGACGGGGAGCTGTTTTTT
TRBV5-4	TRBJ2-5	TRBD2	NA	CASSLTSGRAGGRTQYF	TGTGCCAGCAGCTTGACTAGCGGGAGGGCGGGGGGTCGGACCCAGTACTTC
TRBV5-1	TRBJ1-1	NA	NA	CASSRGERNTEAFF	TGCGCCAGCTCGCGGGGGGAGAGGAACACTGAAGCTTTCTTT
TRBV7-9	TRBJ2-1	TRBD2	NA	CASSQREGSYNEQFF	TGTGCCAGCAGCCAGCGGGAGGGCTCCTACAATGAGCAGTTCTTC
TRBV23-1	TRBJ2-3	TRBD2	NA	CASSLGGGACTDTQYF	TGCGCCAGCAGTCTGGGCGGGGGGGCCTGCACAGATACGCAGTATTTT